These T cell receptor beta chains were read from a single sample in a study of control samples from healthy donors and cancer patients. This table comes from immunoSEQ multiplex PCR, and its TCRdb copy is limited to in-frame clones, with some not included. The data hold about 410,000 clones, with about 93% observed a single time. The sample consisted of PBMCs. Source of these receptors: a man between 35 and 55 years old with head and neck cancer. CDR3s include the opening cysteine and the closing phenylalanine or tryptophan. The order of the fields is D gene, V gene, J gene, CDR3 protein, CDR3 DNA. A D gene is named only where the DNA matches it firmly.

D: TRBD1; V: TRBV5-5; J: TRBJ1-2; CDR3: CASSKGTGVDGYTF; DNA: TGTGCCAGCAGCAAAGGGACAGGGGTAGATGGCTACACCTTC
D: -; V: TRBV10-3; J: TRBJ2-7; CDR3: CAISGQAARMSYEQYF; DNA: TGTGCCATCAGTGGACAGGCGGCGAGGATGTCCTACGAGCAGTACTTC
D: -; V: TRBV9; J: TRBJ2-4; CDR3: CASSVAAGSPGAIQYF; DNA: TGTGCCAGCAGCGTAGCCGCAGGGTCCCCGGGGGCGATTCAGTACTTC
D: -; V: TRBV30; J: TRBJ2-7; CDR3: CAWSVRPYPYEQYF; DNA: TGTGCCTGGAGTGTCCGACCCTATCCCTACGAGCAGTACTTC
D: -; V: TRBV6-2/TRBV6-3; J: TRBJ1-1; CDR3: CASSSPQKNTEAFF; DNA: TGTGCCAGCAGTTCCCCTCAGAAGAACACTGAAGCTTTCTTT
D: TRBD2; V: TRBV5-8; J: TRBJ2-3; CDR3: CASSLGLEEAADTQYF; DNA: TGTGCCAGCAGCTTAGGACTAGAGGAGGCTGCAGATACGCAGTATTTT
D: TRBD2; V: TRBV14; J: TRBJ2-7; CDR3: CASSQGLAGALGEQYF; DNA: TGTGCCAGCAGCCAAGGACTAGCGGGAGCTTTGGGCGAGCAGTACTTC
D: TRBD2; V: TRBV5-5; J: TRBJ2-3; CDR3: CASSPGLAGVGDTQYF; DNA: TGTGCCAGCAGCCCAGGACTAGCGGGTGTTGGAGATACGCAGTATTTT
D: -; V: TRBV9; J: TRBJ1-3; CDR3: CASSGGSSGNTIYF; DNA: TGTGCCAGCAGCGGAGGTAGCTCTGGAAACACCATATATTTT
D: -; V: TRBV2; J: TRBJ1-3; CDR3: CASSELQSGNTIYF; DNA: TGTGCCAGCAGTGAATTGCAGTCTGGAAACACCATATATTTT